Listed here are 21 T cell receptor beta chains from one sample, sequenced in a study of technical replicates of blood from a handful of donors. Clones were sequenced by immunoSEQ multiplex PCR, and TCRdb holds only the in-frame ones, with some missing. The sample records approximately 79,000 clones, over 90% being singletons. The material sequenced was T cells isolated from PBMCs. All receptors derive from a human donor in good health.

The chain carries TRBV2 and TRBJ1-1, with 8 bases lining up with TRBD1. The V gene end was trimmed by 6 bases and the J gene end by 4 bases; junction bases not matched to a gene: 7. The length of the CDR3 is 14 residues. Per the germline V gene, CDR1 is SNHLY and CDR2 is FYNNEI. The CDR3 spells CASRADRASTEAFF. The CDR3 DNA reads TGTGCCAGCAGGGCGGACAGGGCCAGCACTGAAGCTTTCTTT. The full variable domain, with the rest looked up from reference TRBV2 and TRBJ1-1, is EPEVTQTPSHQVTQMGQEVILRCVPISNHLYFYWYRQILGQKVEFLVSFYNNEISEKSEIFDDQFSVERPDGSNFTLKIRSTKLEDSAMYFCASRADRASTEAFFGQGTRLTVV.

The V and J genes are TRBV5-4 and TRBJ1-5, with 9 bases aligning to TRBD1. The CDR3 has 16 amino acids. V trimming: 1 base; J trimming: 9 bases; junction bases outside the gene matches: 11. CDR1 is SGHNT, CDR2 YYREEE, per germline (reference sequence). CDR3 in amino acids: CASSLSAGTGIGPQHF. The CDR3 DNA follows: TGTGCCAGCAGCTTGTCGGCCGGGACAGGGATCGGGCCCCAGCATTTT. The whole variable domain, filled in from reference TRBV5-4 and TRBJ1-5, reads ETGVTQSPTHLIKTRGQQVTLRCSSQSGHNTVSWYQQALGQGPQFIFQYYREEENGRGNFPPRFSGLQFPNYSSELNVNALELDDSALYLCASSLSAGTGIGPQHFGDGTRLSIL.

For the CDR3, the DNA is TGTGCCAGCAGCTTGGCCTACCGAGGGGGCGTGGGGACTGAAGCTTTCTTT. Translated: CASSLAYRGGVGTEAFF. The chain couples TRBV5-6 to TRBJ1-1; 7 bases map to TRBD1. The CDR3 has 17 amino acids. Trimming removed 0 bases from V and 5 bases from J; junction bases left unmatched: 13. CDR1 SGHDT and CDR2 YYEEEE come from the germline V gene. Complete variable domain (other parts from reference TRBV5-6 and TRBJ1-1): DAGVTQSPTHLIKTRGQQVTLRCSPKSGHDTVSWYQQALGQGPQFIFQYYEEEERQRGNFPDRFSGHQFPNYSSELNVNALLLGDSALYLCASSLAYRGGVGTEAFFGQGTRLTVV.

The chain joins TRBV30 to TRBJ1-3; D is ambiguous. The CDR3 is 14 amino acids. From germline, CDR1 is GTSNPN and CDR2 SVGIG (reference sequence). Trimming left V 0 bases short and J 0 bases short, with 6 bases between. CDR3 amino acids: CAWSVQFSGNTIYF. The CDR3 nucleotides are TGTGCCTGGAGTGTACAGTTCTCTGGAAACACCATATATTTT.

The V call is TRBV6-4, the J call TRBJ2-1, with D unclear. CDR3 size: 14 residues. Trimming stripped 10 bases from V and 0 bases from J, with 13 bases between. The germline gives CDR1 MRHNA, CDR2 SNTAGT. The CDR3 sequence is CATYVADSYNEQFF. CDR3 coding DNA: TGTGCCACCTACGTGGCGGACTCCTACAATGAGCAGTTCTTC.

The chain links TRBV7-8 to TRBJ2-1; D is possibly TRBD2 (6 bases). Looked up from germline, CDR1 is SGHVS and CDR2 is FQNEAQ. This CDR3 comprises 15 residues. V was clipped by 5 bases and J by 7 bases, with 18 bases between them. The CDR3, as DNA: TGTGCCAGCAGCCATCGCCCGGGAGAGGGGAATGAGCAGTTCTTC. Amino acids: CASSHRPGEGNEQFF.

For the CDR3, the DNA is TGTGCCAGCAGCCGTTGGGACATCGGTAATGTCTATGGCTACACCTTC. It encodes CASSRWDIGNVYGYTF. This chain links TRBV11-2 with TRBJ1-2; a weak D match, TRBD1 (6 bases). Germline-derived CDR1 and CDR2 are SGHAT and FQNNGV. Trimming left V 5 bases short and J 4 bases short, with 20 bases between. The CDR3 has 16 residues.

The rearrangement uses TRBV11-3 and TRBJ1-2; no firm D call. Trimming shortened V by 6 bases and J by 3 bases, and 26 bases separated the two germline ends. CDR1 and CDR2 from the germline V gene are SGHNT and YENEEA. This CDR3 has 18 amino acids. The CDR3: CASSRHPRGGVVDYGYTF. The CDR3 coding sequence is TGTGCCAGCAGTCGACACCCCCGAGGCGGGGTTGTAGACTATGGCTACACCTTC.

The chain links TRBV4-3 to TRBJ2-7; 9 bases fit TRBD2. CDR1 and CDR2 from the germline V gene are LGHNA and YSLEER. Germline trimming cut 1 base from V and 7 bases from J; bases unmatched to any gene: 11. This CDR3 is built from 16 residues. The CDR3 DNA is TGCGCCAGCAGCCAAGTACAAGGGACTAGCCCGAGGGAGCAGTACTTC. Its translation: CASSQVQGTSPREQYF.

The chain uses TRBV30 and TRBJ2-1; D remains unclear. The V end was cut by 5 bases, the J end by 7 bases, with 9 bases between. This CDR3 is built from 11 residues. The germline V gene encodes CDR1 GTSNPN and CDR2 SVGIG (reference sequence). The CDR3 is CAWQDLNEQFF. The DNA for the CDR3 is TGTGCCTGGCAAGATCTAAATGAGCAGTTCTTC.

CDR3 region: CASSLAGENYTF. In DNA form, the CDR3 reads TGTGCCAGCAGTTTAGCGGGTGAGAACTACACCTTC. The chain employs TRBV27 and TRBJ1-2, with unresolved D. The V gene's germline CDR1 is MNHEY and CDR2 SMNVEV (reference sequence). The CDR3 has 12 residues. Trimming removed 2 bases at V and 10 bases at J, with 11 bases between.

This clone occurred once. V and J are TRBV27 and TRBJ1-2; D is perhaps TRBD1 (5 bases). Between the trimmed V and J ends, which lost 6 bases and 4 bases, there was a span of 12 bases. Germline assignment: CDR1 MNHEY and CDR2 SMNVEV (reference sequence). The CDR3 consists of 13 residues. CDR3 protein: CASSLIGGYGYTF. The CDR3 DNA follows: TGTGCCAGCAGCCTAATCGGGGGCTATGGCTACACCTTC.

This chain uses TRBV2 with TRBJ1-5; TRBD1 matches at 8 bases. CDR1 is SNHLY and CDR2 is FYNNEI in the germline V gene. The CDR3 length is 15 residues. Germline trimming cut 8 bases from V and 3 bases from J; bases unmatched to any gene: 9. CDR3 DNA sequence: TGTGCCAGCGGGGGTCCGGACAGGGCCAATCAGCCCCAGCATTTT. It yields the protein CASGGPDRANQPQHF.

This rearrangement joins TRBV19 to TRBJ2-5, with D possibly being TRBD1 (6 bases). CDR1 and CDR2 (germline): LNHDA, SQIVND (reference sequence). This CDR3 is 16 amino acids long. Trimming shortened V by 2 bases and J by 1 base, and 14 bases separated the two germline ends. CDR3 sequence: CASSIIGQRSQETQYF. The CDR3 nucleotides are TGTGCCAGTAGTATAATCGGACAGCGTAGCCAAGAGACCCAGTACTTC.

This CDR3 is CASRPGTYNEQFF. CDR3 in DNA: TGTGCCAGTAGGCCAGGTACCTACAATGAGCAGTTCTTC. V gene TRBV19 combines with J gene TRBJ2-1; D gene unclear. The CDR3 runs to 13 residues. Trimming stripped 6 bases from V and 2 bases from J, with 8 bases between. Germline values: CDR1 LNHDA, CDR2 SQIVND (reference sequence). Complete variable domain (other parts from reference TRBV19 and TRBJ2-1): DGGITQSPKYLFRKEGQNVTLSCEQNLNHDAMYWYRQDPGQGLRLIYYSQIVNDFQKGDIAEGYSVSREKKESFPLTVTSAQKNPTAFYLCASRPGTYNEQFFGPGTRLTVL.

The table lists this clone with a count of one. CDR3 DNA: TGTGCCAGCAGCGGGGGGGGACAGGGGAGGCGAGAGACCCAGTACTTC. This encodes CASSGGGQGRRETQYF. The gene calls are TRBV9 and TRBJ2-5; 10 bases map to TRBD1. Per the germline V gene, CDR1 is SGDLS and CDR2 is YYNGEE. CDR3 length equals 16 residues. V lost 3 bases to trimming and J lost 4 bases; unmatched junction nucleotides: 9.

J is TRBJ1-2 and V is TRBV6-1, with no clear D. The CDR3 has 13 residues. Germline lookup yields CDR1 MNHNS and CDR2 SASEGT. V was pared by 5 bases and J by 7 bases, with 14 bases between. The CDR3 coding sequence is TGTGCCAGCAGTCATATAACAGATCTTGGCTACACCTTC. This translates into CASSHITDLGYTF.

The chain carries TRBV28 and TRBJ1-3, with D possibly matching TRBD1 (5 bases). With 8 bases removed from V and 8 bases from J, the gap between germline ends came to 22 bases. This CDR3 has 15 amino acids. The germline CDR1 and CDR2 sequences are MDHEN and SYDVKM. CDR3 region: CASEEGREAEDTIYF. CDR3 nucleotide sequence: TGTGCCAGCGAGGAGGGACGGGAAGCCGAGGACACCATATATTTT. The whole variable domain, remainder taken from reference TRBV28 and TRBJ1-3, is DVKVTQSSRYLVKRTGEKVFLECVQDMDHENMFWYRQDPGLGLRLIYFSYDVKMKEKGDIPEGYSVSREKKERFSLILESASTNQTSMYLCASEEGREAEDTIYFGEGSWLTVV.

The chain combines TRBV21-1 with TRBJ1-1; the table's D call TRBD1 went unverified against the DNA. TRBV21-1 is flagged as a pseudogene. This CDR3 region has 17 residues. As DNA, the CDR3 is TGTGCCAGCAGCAAATCCGATTCCAGGGCCATGAACACTGAAGCTTTCTTT. Its protein product is CASSKSDSRAMNTEAFF.

This clone was seen more than once but under ten times. The chain has TRBV5-4 and TRBJ1-1; D might be TRBD1 (5 bases). CDR3 size: 11 residues. V lost 6 bases to trimming and J lost 8 bases, with 11 bases between them. From germline, CDR1 is SGHNT and CDR2 YYREEE (reference sequence). CDR3 loop: CASTWGEEAFF. The DNA of the CDR3 is TGTGCCAGCACATGGGGGGAGGAAGCTTTCTTT.

This clone was counted only a few times. This chain uses TRBV6-6 with TRBJ1-3; no firm D call. CDR1 MNHNY and CDR2 SVGAGI come from the germline V gene (reference sequence). The CDR3 loop spans 14 amino acids. V lost 7 bases and J lost 2, with 12 bases in between. In DNA, the CDR3 is TGTGCCAGCACCCCGAGGGCCACTGGAAACACCATATATTTT. Residues: CASTPRATGNTIYF.